The clone carrying this T cell receptor (beta chain) has a count of ten or more. The sample is drawn from a study of T cells after yellow fever vaccination. Per the germline V gene, CDR1 is DFQATT and CDR2 is SNEGSKA (reference sequence). The CDR3 spans 17 residues. Trimming at V came to 2 bases and at J to 4 bases, leaving 9 bases not matched to a gene. TCRdb recomputed calls from the 5' RACE reads with MiXCR, one row per CDR3 protein. The data contain a few hundred thousand distinct CDR3 sequences, about 6% of them seen just once; the ten biggest clones take up about 15%. The TCR was taken from a young man who received the YFV17D yellow fever vaccine. Sequencing used PBMCs, obtained 5 days after the yellow fever booster vaccination. The rearrangement joins TRBV20-1 to TRBJ2-5, with 14 bases identical to TRBD2. CDR3 region: CSARIAPGLAGAETQYF. CDR3 nucleotide sequence: TGCAGTGCTAGAATCGCCCCGGGACTAGCGGGAGCAGAGACCCAGTACTTC.